These T cell receptor beta chains were read from a single sample in a study of yellow fever vaccine responses in identical twins. Each CDR3 protein is one row after TCRdb ran MiXCR on the RT-PCR reads. The sample includes fewer than 4,500 distinct CDR3 sequences, more than 70% of them seen just once. The sequencing used T cells from blood (PBMCs), unsorted or a sorted subset (not recorded which), collected before or after yellow fever vaccination (not recorded which). The origin of the receptors is a woman between 18 and 29 years old who received the yellow fever vaccine. Each CDR3 is given with its conserved first and last residue. The D gene is left open where the match is weak. Not all rows give a size; the values are once, few, many and, for expanded clones, a class.

TRBD2,-,TRBJ2-1,TRBV4-3,TGCGCCAGCAGCCAGGTCAGCGGGGTTGGCTCCTACAATGAGCAGTTCTTC,CASSQVSGVGSYNEQFF
TRBD1,-,TRBJ2-3,TRBV29-1,TGCAGCGGACGACAGGGGAGCACAGATACGCAGTATTTT,CSGRQGSTDTQYF
-,-,TRBJ1-1,TRBV10-3,TGTGCCATCAGTCTCAGCCCGACGGGGAACACTGAAGCTTTCTTT,CAISLSPTGNTEAFF
TRBD1,few,TRBJ1-5,TRBV2,TGTGCCAGCAGTTCTGACAGGGGAGGTATTAGCAATCAGCCCCAGCATTTT,CASSSDRGGISNQPQHF
TRBD1,-,TRBJ2-7,TRBV9,TGTGCCAGCAGCGTAGTATCGGGACAGGGGGTGCACGAGCAGTACTTC,CASSVVSGQGVHEQYF
-,-,TRBJ2-7,TRBV19,TGTGCCAGTAGTTTGGGCAGGGCCCCACTGGACGAGCAGTACTTC,CASSLGRAPLDEQYF
-,-,TRBJ2-7,TRBV29-1,TGCAGCGTATCCGGGACAATGTTCAACGAGCAGTACTTC,CSVSGTMFNEQYF
TRBD1,-,TRBJ2-3,TRBV11-2,TGTGCCAGCAGCTTTCCGGGACAGGGCACAGATACGCAGTATTTT,CASSFPGQGTDTQYF
-,-,TRBJ1-5,TRBV5-6,TGTGCCAGCAGTCACAGCAATCAGCCCCAGCATTTT,CASSHSNQPQHF
-,-,TRBJ2-7,TRBV4-2,TGTGCCAGCAGCCAAGTAGCAGGGAGCTCCTACGAGCAGTACTTC,CASSQVAGSSYEQYF
-,-,TRBJ2-2,TRBV11-2,TGTGCCAGCAGCTTCCAACAGAACACCGGGGAGCTGTTTTTT,CASSFQQNTGELFF
-,-,TRBJ2-7,TRBV24-1,TGTGCCACCAGTGACCCCGGACGGGCCTACGAGCAGTACTTC,CATSDPGRAYEQYF
TRBD1,-,TRBJ2-3,TRBV5-5,TGTGCCAGCAGCTTGGGTGCAGGGGGCAGGACAGATACGCAGTATTTT,CASSLGAGGRTDTQYF
-,-,TRBJ1-1,TRBV15,TGTGCCACCAGCAGAGAAGTTCAGGTGGTGAACACTGAAGCTTTCTTT,CATSREVQVVNTEAFF
-,-,TRBJ2-1,TRBV29-1,TGCAGCGTGAGACAGGTGCATGAGCAGTTCTTC,CSVRQVHEQFF